This TCR beta chain was sequenced in a study of cytomegalovirus exposure and HLA in healthy donors (TCRdb year 2017). In terms of the full investigation: An earlier analysis of roughly 570 of the donors reported under 300 Gb of sequence data and 117 million unique TCR beta sequences obtained from around 190 million T cells. An early release covering roughly 580 HLA-typed donors comprised roughly 300 gigabases of sequencing data and approximately 85 million unique TCR sequences. The genetic ancestry cluster associated with self-reported Caucasian donors included about four fifths of the roughly 380 genotyped donors. The study aimed to test whether signatures of past pathogen exposure could be identified by cataloging public T cell receptors. The study used immunosequencing to profile the T cell repertoires of approximately 630 subjects and linked those repertoires to cytomegalovirus serostatus. In addition to the first cohort of 666 subjects, a separate validation cohort of some 120 different subjects was used. To predict cytomegalovirus infection status, the study combined high-throughput TCR immunosequencing, statistical association of individual TCRs with disease status, and machine learning. A later analysis re-analyzed previously published TCR beta repertoires from about 600 donors and added high-resolution HLA genotyping to study TCR occurrence patterns. The later analysis used no new phenotypic data to find candidate immune exposures, relying instead on TCR beta sequences and their occurrence across donors. To decide whether each TCR beta V gene segment behaved as functional or pseudogenic, an earlier analysis of approximately 620 of the donors relied on high-throughput TCR beta sequencing. Donor age, sex, ethnicity and CMV serostatus were compiled together with the repertoire data. In a later genetic analysis, genome-wide SNP genotypes for about three fifths of the roughly 670 donors were used, and that subset was treated as a discovery cohort. Every discovery cohort repertoire had been produced on one sequencing platform. HLA typing covered class I and class II loci at four-digit resolution. Typing coverage differed by locus: A, B, C, DRB1 and DQB1 were typed in about 620-630 donors, DQA1 in roughly 510, DPA1 in 600 to 610, and DPB1 in roughly 450. Roughly five DR-DQ haplotypes were handled as single units for association and clustering, since linkage in the cohort was strong. Among approximately 370 genotyped donors of the cohort, an average of approximately 200,000 unique TCR beta nucleotide sequences was sequenced per donor, of which about 18% were non-productive.

Paper-wide results and their limitations: The study gave a list of 150 to 200 TCR beta chains associated with cytomegalovirus. When HLA alleles, especially DR and DQ, strongly co-occurred, attributing TCR associations to individual alleles was difficult. A later analysis associated 16,951 TCR beta sequences with specific HLA alleles at a false discovery rate of 0.05. According to a later analysis, most CMV-associated TCR beta chains appeared to be HLA-restricted, and the HLA associations seemed to be driven largely by CMV exposure. Linkage disequilibrium might explain the correlated functional status among segregating V segments, but an unknown experimental factor could not be excluded. It was suggested by the authors that the approach could potentially be generalized to other disease states and immunological phenotypes. Because HLA typing was missing for some donors at each locus, association tests included only the typed subset. Because counts were too low, roughly 17 rarely observed V segments, including chromosome 9 orphons, were left out of the earlier analysis of over 550 of the donors. An earlier analysis of around 540 of the donors showed that most TCR beta V segments appeared in productive rearrangements either about 87% or about 30% of the time, which broadly matched IMGT annotations. Several of the top co-occurrence clusters appeared to be linked to parvovirus B19, influenza, CMV and Epstein-Barr virus, according to a later analysis. V-gene and J-gene trimming of TCR beta chains was associated with a missense DCLRE1C variant in a later genetic analysis, and the association was replicated in an independent cohort. In both the original and validation cohorts, the classifier was reported to diagnose cytomegalovirus status with high specificity and sensitivity. Compared with the approximately 670-donor mean, donors in an Asian-associated ancestry cluster had fewer N-insertions in productive TCRs, according to a later genetic analysis. Across donors, most TCR sequences were observed very rarely, whereas some public TCRs were present in many individuals. In a later analysis, HLA-associated TCR beta chains were found to be more clonally expanded and to have lower generation probabilities than equally common non-associated chains. A group of highly shared sequence variants was considered likely to be a technical artifact of the sequencing pipeline. Immune exposure information for the cohort was limited to CMV serostatus. A further reported finding was that TCR beta sequences accurately predicted the HLA-A and HLA-B alleles for most subjects in the first cohort. In a later analysis, TCR association rates were found to vary across HLA loci, with the most associated TCRs seen for DRB1 alleles and the fewest for HLA-C alleles. Sequencing depth was assumed to be roughly uniform across donors in the presence/absence analyses, though that assumption may not hold. A few of the identified cytomegalovirus-associated TCR beta chains were confirmed in vitro to be specific for cytomegalovirus antigens. The cohort was sequenced for TCR beta chains only, and without alpha or paired-chain data the features that could be detected were limited.

The cohort was made up of hundreds of healthy bone marrow donors. At the time of sampling, every cohort member was nominally healthy, though immune exposures that went unrecorded were likely present. The donor was CMV seropositive and belonged to the group of more than 250 seropositive cohort members. Every donor gave a peripheral blood sample, and the peripheral blood mononuclear cells from that sample were used for TCR beta sequencing. Genomic DNA was extracted from the blood cell samples with the Qiagen DNeasy Blood Extraction Kit. To prepare the library, the immunoSEQ multiplex PCR assay was applied. For the multiplex PCR, a mixture combining 60 forward primers for TCR Vbeta segments and 13 reverse primers for TCR Jbeta segments was used. The CDR3 region of rearranged TCR beta genes was amplified from genomic DNA by a multiplex PCR assay. On the Illumina HiSeq System, the amplified TCR beta libraries were sequenced as 87-base-pair reads. Per the original workflow: In a later analysis, some 80 million unique TCR beta chains were counted across the roughly 610 repertoires, and about 9.9 million of these chains were shared by at least two donors. To remove PCR and sequencing errors, raw reads were error-corrected and collapsed into unique sequences using a nearest-neighbor algorithm that merged closely related sequences. CDR3 sequences were aligned to IMGT reference sequences to assign V, D and J gene segments. For a sequence to be retained, a match of at least six nucleotides was required to both a V gene segment and a J gene segment. A rearrangement counted as productive if the CDR3 had no stop codons and remained in frame with V and J, and every other rearrangement counted as non-productive. Following IMGT convention, CDR3 was defined as the stretch from the second conserved V-encoded cysteine to the conserved J-encoded phenylalanine. The earlier analysis of about 570 of the donors excluded any sequence lacking an unambiguous match to a single V gene segment. An earlier analysis of 587 of the donors classified V segments as functional when productive rearrangements were above 56.7% and as segregating when the standard deviation between donors was above 5%. A statistical classification framework was developed to diagnose cytomegalovirus status using the catalog of TCR beta chain sequences. In a later analysis, TCR nucleotide sequences were compared against IMGT/GENE-DB human TR gene sequences so that V and J genes could be assigned. In a later analysis, CDR3 sequences and most-parsimonious VDJ recombination scenarios were assigned using the TCRdist pipeline. In a later analysis, every TCR beta chain was defined by the combination of its CDR3 amino acid sequence and its V-gene family, and reads without a unique V-gene family were dropped. As a way to deal with suspected cross-contamination and a sequencing artifact, a later analysis dropped hundreds of nucleotide sequences that were highly shared and had low generation probability. In a later analysis, a clonal expansion index was calculated for each public chain from normalized within-repertoire ranks of inferred template counts. Generation probabilities in a later analysis came from a VDJ recombination model fitted to out-of-frame rearrangements, and those results were checked against IGoR. A later analysis scored TCR-TCR, TCR-HLA and TCR-CMV co-occurrence with hypergeometric tests, applying a repertoire-size bias correction to TCR pairs. To estimate false discovery rates, a later analysis permuted the HLA or CMV assignments 20 times. In a later analysis, co-occurring TCRs were grouped using DBSCAN, with TCRdist sequence similarity added in when clustering inside HLA-allele-positive subsets. For co-occurrence clustering, repertoires with fewer than 30,000 or more than 120,000 public chains were excluded, along with a handful of repertoires with anomalous nucleotide sharing. TCRdb provides this immuneACCESS table in a form limited to in-frame rearrangements. Some clones are lacking; in checked studies, under half of them reflect an unresolved V gene, and why the rest are absent is not known. Clone size and the V and J calls come from that table; the DNA yielded D and trimming. Across this sample there are about 190,000 clones, with 75% to 80% seen only once. 2.1% of the sample is in the top ten clones.

Notes on this clone: Its specific antigen is unknown. The record has no base qualities; no much larger clone is one base away.

The receptor was derived from a woman younger than 45 in good health and CMV-seropositive. The specimen sequenced was PBMCs.

The nucleotide sequence reads as follows: TGTGCCAGCAGTGAAGCACAGGAACCCGGGGAGCTGTTTTTT. Translated, this is CASSEAQEPGELFF. The receptor chain draws on TRBV6-1 and TRBJ2-2; TRBD1 is possibly the D segment (5 matching bases). The trim is 0 bases for V and 6 bases for J, with a gap of 8 bases between the germline ends. The CDR3 starts with the cysteine, ends with the phenylalanine, and has 14 residues. Just the 42-base CDR3 DNA is kept, in frame starting at base 1. Per the germline V gene, MNHNS is the CDR1 and SASEGT is the CDR2.